The source of this T cell receptor (beta chain) is a study of OX40 agonist ivuxolimab in advanced cancers. Germline V lookup: CDR1 LGHNA, CDR2 YSLEER. This CDR3 spans 13 amino acids. The V gene lost 8 bases and the J gene lost 8 bases, with 16 bases spanning the gap. Profiled with immunoSEQ multiplex PCR; TCRdb holds only in-frame clones, not every one. Here the sample spans 90,000 or so clones, about 90% being singletons. The starting material was CD4+ or CD8+ T cells sorted from blood, obtained in a trial of the OX40 agonist ivuxolimab. This sequence originates from an adult with an advanced solid tumor such as melanoma, head and neck, liver or kidney cancer. This sequence joins TRBV4-3 and TRBJ2-1, with D possibly called TRBD1 or TRBD2 (5 bases each). The CDR3 is CASQTGAGDEQFF. The CDR3 bases are TGCGCCAGCCAAACCGGGGCAGGCGATGAGCAGTTCTTC.